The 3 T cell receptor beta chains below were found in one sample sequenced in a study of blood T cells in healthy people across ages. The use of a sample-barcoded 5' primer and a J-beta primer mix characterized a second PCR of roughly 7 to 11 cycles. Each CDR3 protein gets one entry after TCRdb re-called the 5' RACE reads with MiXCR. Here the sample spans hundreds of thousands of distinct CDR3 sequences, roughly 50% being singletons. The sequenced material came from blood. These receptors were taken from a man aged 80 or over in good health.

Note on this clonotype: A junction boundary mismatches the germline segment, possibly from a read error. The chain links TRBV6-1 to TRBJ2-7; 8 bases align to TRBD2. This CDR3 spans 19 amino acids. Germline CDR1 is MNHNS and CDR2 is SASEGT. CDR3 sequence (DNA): TGTGCCAGCAGCCCGTTCCTGGGAGCGGGAGACCTTGGGAACTACAAGCAGTACTTC. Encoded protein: CASSPFLGAGDLGNYKQYF.

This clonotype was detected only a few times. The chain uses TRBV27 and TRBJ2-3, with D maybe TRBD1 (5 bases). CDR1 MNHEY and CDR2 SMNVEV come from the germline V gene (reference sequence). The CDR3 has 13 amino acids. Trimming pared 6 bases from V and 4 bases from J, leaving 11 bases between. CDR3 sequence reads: CASRITGADTQYF. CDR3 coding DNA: TGTGCCAGCAGGATAACAGGAGCAGATACGCAGTATTTT.

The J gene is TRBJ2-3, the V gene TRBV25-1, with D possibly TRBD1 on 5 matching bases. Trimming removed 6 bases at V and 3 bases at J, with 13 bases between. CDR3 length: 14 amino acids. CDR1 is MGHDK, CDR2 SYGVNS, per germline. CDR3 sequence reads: CASRVGQGTDTQYF. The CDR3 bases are TGTGCCAGCAGGGTAGGGCAGGGAACAGATACGCAGTATTTT.